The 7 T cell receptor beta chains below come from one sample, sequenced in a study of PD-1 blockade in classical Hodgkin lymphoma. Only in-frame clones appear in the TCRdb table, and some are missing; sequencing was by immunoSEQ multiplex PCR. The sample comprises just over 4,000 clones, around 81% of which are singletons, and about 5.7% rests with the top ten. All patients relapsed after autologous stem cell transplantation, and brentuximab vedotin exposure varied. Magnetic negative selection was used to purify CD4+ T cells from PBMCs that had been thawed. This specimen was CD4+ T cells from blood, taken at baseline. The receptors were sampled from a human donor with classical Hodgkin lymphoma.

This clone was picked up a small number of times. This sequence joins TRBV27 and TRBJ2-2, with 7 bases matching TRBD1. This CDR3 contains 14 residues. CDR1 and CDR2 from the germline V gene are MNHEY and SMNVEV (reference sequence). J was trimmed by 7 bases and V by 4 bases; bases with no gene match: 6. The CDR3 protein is CASSSPYRGGELFF. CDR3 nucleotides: TGTGCCAGCAGTTCCCCATACAGGGGCGGGGAGCTGTTTTTT.

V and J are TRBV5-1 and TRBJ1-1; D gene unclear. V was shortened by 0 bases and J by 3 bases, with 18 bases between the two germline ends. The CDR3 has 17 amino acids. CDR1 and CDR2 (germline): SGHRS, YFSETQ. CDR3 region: CASSLAGQSSFYTEAFF. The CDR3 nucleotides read TGCGCCAGCAGCTTGGCTGGTCAGAGTTCGTTCTACACTGAAGCTTTCTTT.

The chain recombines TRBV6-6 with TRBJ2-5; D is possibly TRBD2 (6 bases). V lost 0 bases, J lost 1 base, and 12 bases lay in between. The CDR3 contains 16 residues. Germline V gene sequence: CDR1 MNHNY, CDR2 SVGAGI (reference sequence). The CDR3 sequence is CASSYSFPGSQETQYF. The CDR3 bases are TGTGCCAGCAGTTACTCGTTCCCCGGGAGCCAAGAGACCCAGTACTTC.

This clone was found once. CDR3 protein: CASRSPGGAGSRNTEAFF. CDR3 DNA sequence: TGTGCCAGTAGGTCGCCCGGGGGCGCTGGGTCGAGAAACACTGAAGCTTTCTTT. The V and J genes are TRBV19 and TRBJ1-1; a possible D gene is TRBD1 (6 bases). The CDR3 runs to 18 residues. V dropped 6 bases and J dropped 2 bases, with 25 bases sitting between them. Germline-derived CDR1 and CDR2 are LNHDA and SQIVND (reference sequence).

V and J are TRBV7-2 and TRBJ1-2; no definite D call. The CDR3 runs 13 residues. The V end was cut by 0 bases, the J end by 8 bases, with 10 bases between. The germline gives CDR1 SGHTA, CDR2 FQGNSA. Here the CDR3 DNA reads TGTGCCAGCAGCTTAGCAGATTTCGGGGGCTACACCTTC. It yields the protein CASSLADFGGYTF.

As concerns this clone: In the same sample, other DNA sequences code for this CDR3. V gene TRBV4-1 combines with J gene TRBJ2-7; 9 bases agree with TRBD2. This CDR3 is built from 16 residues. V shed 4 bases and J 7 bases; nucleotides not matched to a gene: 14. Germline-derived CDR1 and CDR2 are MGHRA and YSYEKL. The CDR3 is CASSPLDMGLAGEQYF. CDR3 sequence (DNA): TGCGCCAGCAGCCCACTTGATATGGGGCTAGCGGGAGAGCAGTACTTC.

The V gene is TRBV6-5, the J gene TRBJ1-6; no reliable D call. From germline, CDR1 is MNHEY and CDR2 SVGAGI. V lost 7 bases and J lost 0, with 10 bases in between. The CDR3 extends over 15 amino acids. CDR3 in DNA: TGTGCCAGCAAGTTAGGGATCTCCTATAATTCACCCCTCCACTTT. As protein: CASKLGISYNSPLHF.